This T cell receptor (beta chain) derives from a study of shared clonotypes between healthy human individuals. Notes on this clone: One base separates it from a far larger clone, so it is likely a read error.

The protocol was immunoSEQ multiplex PCR, while the TCRdb copy is restricted to in-frame clones and leaves out a portion. The sample contains 1 million to 1.2 million clones, approximately 80% of which appear only once. This CDR3 is 14 amino acids long. With 5 bases clipped from V and 3 bases from J, the junction kept 3 bases outside the gene matches. Germline lookup yields CDR1 SGHTA and CDR2 FQGNSA. The sequenced material came from memory CD4+ T cells from PBMCs. The subset is: CD45RA-negative fraction. The clonotype was recovered from a young man in good health. Some clones in this sample may be carry-over from other donors' samples. The chain employs TRBV7-2 and TRBJ2-7; 11 positions match TRBD2. In nucleotides, the CDR3 is TGTGCCAGCAGCCAACTAGCGGGAGTCTACGAGCAGTACTTC. Protein sequence: CASSQLAGVYEQYF.